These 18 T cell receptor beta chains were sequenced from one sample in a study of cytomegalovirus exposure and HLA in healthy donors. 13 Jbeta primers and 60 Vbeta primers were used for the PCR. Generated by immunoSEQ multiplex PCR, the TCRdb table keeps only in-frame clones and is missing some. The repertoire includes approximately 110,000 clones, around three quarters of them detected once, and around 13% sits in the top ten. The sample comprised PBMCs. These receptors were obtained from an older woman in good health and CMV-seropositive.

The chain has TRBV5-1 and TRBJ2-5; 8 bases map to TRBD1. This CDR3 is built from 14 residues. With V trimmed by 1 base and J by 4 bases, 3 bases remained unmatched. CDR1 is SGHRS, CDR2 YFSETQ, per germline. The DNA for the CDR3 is TGCGCCAGCAGCTTGACAGGGGGTAGAGAGACCCAGTACTTC. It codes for CASSLTGGRETQYF.

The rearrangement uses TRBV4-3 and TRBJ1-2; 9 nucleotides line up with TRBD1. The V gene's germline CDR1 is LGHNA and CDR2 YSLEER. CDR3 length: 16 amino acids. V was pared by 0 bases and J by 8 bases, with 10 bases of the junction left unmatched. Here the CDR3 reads CASSQDHGQGPAGYTF. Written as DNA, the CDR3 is TGCGCCAGCAGCCAAGATCACGGACAGGGGCCTGCCGGCTACACCTTC.

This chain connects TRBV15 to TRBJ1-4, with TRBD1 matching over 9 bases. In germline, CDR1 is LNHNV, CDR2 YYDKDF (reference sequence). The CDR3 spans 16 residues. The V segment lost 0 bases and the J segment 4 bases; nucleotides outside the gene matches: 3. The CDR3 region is CATSRELTGGNEKLFF. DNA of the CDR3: TGTGCCACCAGCAGAGAGTTGACAGGGGGTAATGAAAAACTGTTTTTT.

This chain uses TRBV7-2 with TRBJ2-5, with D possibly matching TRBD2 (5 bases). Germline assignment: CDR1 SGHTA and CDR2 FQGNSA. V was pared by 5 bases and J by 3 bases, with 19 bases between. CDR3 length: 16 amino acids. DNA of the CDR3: TGTGCCAGCAGCCCCAACGGACTGATGTTAAAAGAGACCCAGTACTTC. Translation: CASSPNGLMLKETQYF.

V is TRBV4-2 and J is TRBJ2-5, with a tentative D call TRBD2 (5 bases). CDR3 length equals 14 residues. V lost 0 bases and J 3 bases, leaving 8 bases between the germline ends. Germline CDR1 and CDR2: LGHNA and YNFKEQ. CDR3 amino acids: CASSQETGEETQYF. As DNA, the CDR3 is TGTGCCAGCAGCCAAGAGACCGGGGAAGAGACCCAGTACTTC.

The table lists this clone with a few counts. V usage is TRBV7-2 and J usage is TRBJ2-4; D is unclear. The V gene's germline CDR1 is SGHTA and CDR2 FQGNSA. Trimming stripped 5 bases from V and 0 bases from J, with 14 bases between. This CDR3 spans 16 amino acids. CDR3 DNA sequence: TGTGCCAGCAGCCCCTCTCGGGTTGCAGCCAAAAACATTCAGTACTTC. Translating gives CASSPSRVAAKNIQYF.

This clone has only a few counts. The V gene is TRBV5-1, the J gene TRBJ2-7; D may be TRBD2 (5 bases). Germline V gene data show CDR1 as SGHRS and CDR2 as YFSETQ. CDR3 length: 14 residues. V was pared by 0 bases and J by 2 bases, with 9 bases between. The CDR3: CASSLGPAAYEQYF. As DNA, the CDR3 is TGCGCCAGCAGCTTGGGGCCAGCGGCCTACGAGCAGTACTTC.

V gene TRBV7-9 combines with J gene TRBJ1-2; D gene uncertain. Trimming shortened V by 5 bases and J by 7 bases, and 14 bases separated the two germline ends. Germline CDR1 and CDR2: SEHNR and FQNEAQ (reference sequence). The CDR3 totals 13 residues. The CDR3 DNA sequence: TGTGCCAGCAGCCCTGAGGTCCACGGTGGCTACACCTTC. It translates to CASSPEVHGGYTF.

The CDR3 here is CASSPDQGADGYTF. The DNA of the CDR3 is TGTGCCAGCTCACCAGACCAGGGGGCGGATGGCTACACCTTC. The rearrangement links TRBV18 to TRBJ1-2; 8 nucleotides match TRBD1. J lost 6 bases, V lost 2 bases, and 5 bases had no gene match. CDR3 size: 14 residues. Germline loops: CDR1 KGHSH, CDR2 LQKENI.

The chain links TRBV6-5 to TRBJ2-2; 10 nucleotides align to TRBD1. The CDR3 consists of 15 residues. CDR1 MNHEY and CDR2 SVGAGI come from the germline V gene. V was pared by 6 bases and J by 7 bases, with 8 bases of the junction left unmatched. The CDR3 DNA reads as TGTGCCAGCAGCAAGGGACAGGGGCCAGGCGGGGAGCTGTTTTTT. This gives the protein CASSKGQGPGGELFF.

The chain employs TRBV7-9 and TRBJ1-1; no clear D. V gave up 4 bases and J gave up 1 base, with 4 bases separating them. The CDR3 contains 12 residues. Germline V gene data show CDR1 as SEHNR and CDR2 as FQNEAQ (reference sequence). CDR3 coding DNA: TGTGCCAGCAGCTACAAGAACACTGAAGCTTTCTTT. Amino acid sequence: CASSYKNTEAFF.

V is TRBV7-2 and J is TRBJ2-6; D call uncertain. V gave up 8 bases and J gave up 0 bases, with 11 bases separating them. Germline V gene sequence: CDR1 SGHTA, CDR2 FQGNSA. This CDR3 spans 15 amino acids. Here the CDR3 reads CASAVSGSGANVLTF. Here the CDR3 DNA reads TGTGCCAGCGCGGTATCCGGCTCTGGGGCCAACGTCCTGACTTTC.

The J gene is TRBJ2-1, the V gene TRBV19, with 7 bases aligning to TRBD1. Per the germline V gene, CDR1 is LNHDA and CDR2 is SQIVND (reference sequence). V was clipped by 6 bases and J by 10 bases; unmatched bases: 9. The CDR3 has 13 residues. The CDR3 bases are TGTGCCAGTAGGATGACAGGGAAGATAGAGCAGTTCTTC. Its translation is CASRMTGKIEQFF. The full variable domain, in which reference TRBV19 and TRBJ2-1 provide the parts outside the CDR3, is DGGITQSPKYLFRKEGQNVTLSCEQNLNHDAMYWYRQDPGQGLRLIYYSQIVNDFQKGDIAEGYSVSREKKESFPLTVTSAQKNPTAFYLCASRMTGKIEQFFGPGTRLTVL.

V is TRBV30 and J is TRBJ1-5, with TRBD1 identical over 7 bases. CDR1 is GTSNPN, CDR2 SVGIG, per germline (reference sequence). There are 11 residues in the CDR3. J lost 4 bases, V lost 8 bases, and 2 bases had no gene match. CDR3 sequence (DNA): TGTGCCCAACAGGGGAATCAGCCCCAGCATTTT. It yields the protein CAQQGNQPQHF.

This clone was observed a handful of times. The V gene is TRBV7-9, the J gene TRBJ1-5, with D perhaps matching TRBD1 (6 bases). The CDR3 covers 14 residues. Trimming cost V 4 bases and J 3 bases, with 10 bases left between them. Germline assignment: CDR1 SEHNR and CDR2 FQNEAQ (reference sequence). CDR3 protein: CASSSGQLNQPQHF. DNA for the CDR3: TGTGCCAGCAGCTCAGGACAGCTCAATCAGCCCCAGCATTTT.

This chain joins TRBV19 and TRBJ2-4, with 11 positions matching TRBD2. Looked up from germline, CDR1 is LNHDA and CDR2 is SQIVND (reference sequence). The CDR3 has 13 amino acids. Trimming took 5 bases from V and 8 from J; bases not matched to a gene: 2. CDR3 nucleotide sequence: TGTGCCAGTAGTTTGGGACTAGCGGACATTCAGTACTTC. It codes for CASSLGLADIQYF.

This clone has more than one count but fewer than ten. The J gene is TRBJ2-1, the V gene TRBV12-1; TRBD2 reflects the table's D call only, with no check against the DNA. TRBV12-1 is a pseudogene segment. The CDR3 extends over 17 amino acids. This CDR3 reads CASSFEAGGPQGNEQFF. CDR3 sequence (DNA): TGTGCCAGCAGCTTTGAAGCGGGAGGGCCTCAGGGGAATGAGCAGTTCTTC.

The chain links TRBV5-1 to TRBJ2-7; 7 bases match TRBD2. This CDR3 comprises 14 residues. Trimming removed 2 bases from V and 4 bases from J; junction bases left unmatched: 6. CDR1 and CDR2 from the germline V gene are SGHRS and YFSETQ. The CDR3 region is CASSFTGGKYEQYF. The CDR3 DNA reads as TGCGCCAGCAGCTTCACGGGAGGCAAATACGAGCAGTACTTC.